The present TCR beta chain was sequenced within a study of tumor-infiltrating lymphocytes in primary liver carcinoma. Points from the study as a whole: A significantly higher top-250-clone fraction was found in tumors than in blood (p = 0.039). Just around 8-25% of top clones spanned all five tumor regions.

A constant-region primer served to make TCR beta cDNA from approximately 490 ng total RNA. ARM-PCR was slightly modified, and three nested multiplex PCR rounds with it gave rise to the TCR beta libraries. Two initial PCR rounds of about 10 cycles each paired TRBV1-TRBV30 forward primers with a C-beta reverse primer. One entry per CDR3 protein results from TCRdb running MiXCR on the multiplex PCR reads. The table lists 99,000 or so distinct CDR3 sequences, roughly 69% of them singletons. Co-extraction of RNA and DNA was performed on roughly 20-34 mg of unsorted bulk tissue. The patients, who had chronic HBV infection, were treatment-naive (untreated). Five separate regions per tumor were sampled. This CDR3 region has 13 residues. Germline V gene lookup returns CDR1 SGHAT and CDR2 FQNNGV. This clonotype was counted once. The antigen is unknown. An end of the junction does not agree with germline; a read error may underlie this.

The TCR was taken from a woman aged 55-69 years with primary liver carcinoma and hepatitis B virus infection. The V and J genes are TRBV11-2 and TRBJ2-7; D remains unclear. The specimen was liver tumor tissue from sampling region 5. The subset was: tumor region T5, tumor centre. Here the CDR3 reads CASSFMGRYEHYF. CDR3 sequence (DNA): TGTGCCAGCAGCTTCATGGGTCGATACGAGCACTACTTC. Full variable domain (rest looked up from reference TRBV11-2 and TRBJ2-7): EAGVAQSPRYKIIEKRQSVAFWCNPISGHATLYWYQQILGQGPKLLIQFQNNGVVDDSQLPKDRFSAERLKGVDSTLKIQPAKLEDSAVYLCASSFMGRYEHYFGPGTRLTVT.